This TCR beta chain appears in the sequencing data of a study of cytomegalovirus exposure and HLA in healthy donors. Turning to the study itself: An earlier analysis found 95 million to 140 million unique TCR beta sequences from 150 million to 200 million T cells. Overall study results and limits: In an earlier analysis, productive rearrangement rates for most beta V segments clustered near 87% or 30%.

Germline-derived CDR1 and CDR2 are SGHTS and YDEGEE. Trimming shortened V by 6 bases and J by 6 bases, and 15 bases separated the two germline ends. The CDR3 spans 13 residues. This PCR relied on a set of 60 Vbeta primers and 13 Jbeta primers. Assay used: immunoSEQ multiplex PCR; TCRdb lists only in-frame clones, some missing. The table has over 65,000 clones, roughly 77% seen once. Donors showed nominal health when sampled, although they likely had unrecorded immune exposures. In the case of this clone: Its antigen is not identified.

The sequence was obtained from a middle-aged man in good health and CMV-seronegative. The rearrangement links TRBV5-8 to TRBJ1-1, with D unresolved. Specimen: PBMCs. In nucleotides, the CDR3 is TGTGCCAGCACCGTCGGCGGGAATCCTGAAGCTTTCTTT. Translated: CASTVGGNPEAFF.